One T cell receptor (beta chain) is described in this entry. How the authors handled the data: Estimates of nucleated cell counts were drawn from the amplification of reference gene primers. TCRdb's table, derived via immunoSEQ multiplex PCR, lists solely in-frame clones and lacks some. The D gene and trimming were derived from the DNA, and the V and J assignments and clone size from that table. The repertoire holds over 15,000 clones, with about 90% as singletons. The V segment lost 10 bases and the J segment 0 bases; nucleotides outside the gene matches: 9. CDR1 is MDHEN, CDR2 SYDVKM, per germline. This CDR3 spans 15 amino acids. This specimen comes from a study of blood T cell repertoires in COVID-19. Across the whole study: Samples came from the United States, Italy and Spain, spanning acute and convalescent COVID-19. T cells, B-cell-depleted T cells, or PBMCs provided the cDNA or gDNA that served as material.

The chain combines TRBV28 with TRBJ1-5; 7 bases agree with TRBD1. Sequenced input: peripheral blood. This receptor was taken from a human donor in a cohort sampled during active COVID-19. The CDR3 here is CATFQGVYSNQPQHF. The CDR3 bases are TGTGCCACCTTCCAGGGGGTGTATAGCAATCAGCCCCAGCATTTT.